This T cell receptor (beta chain) was identified during a study of cytomegalovirus exposure and HLA in healthy donors. On the study more broadly: It was reported in a later analysis that the same platform had been used for the 120 or so validation repertoires as for the roughly 710 first-cohort repertoires. Study findings and constraints: 164 TCR beta chains were listed as cytomegalovirus-associated. Some public TCRs appeared in many individuals, while most sequences were rare. Diagnosis of cytomegalovirus status made by the classifier reportedly showed high specificity and sensitivity.

Sequencing used immunoSEQ multiplex PCR; TCRdb keeps in-frame clones, though not all of them. This table has some 77,000 clones, approximately 96% appearing once. Germline CDR1 and CDR2: SGHRS and YFSETQ. This CDR3 region has 14 residues. V gave up 2 bases and J gave up 5 bases, with 12 bases separating them. A single count supports this clone. Its matching antigen is unknown. The TCR originated in a young man in good health and CMV-seropositive. The sequenced sample was PBMCs. The chain is built from TRBV5-1 and TRBJ2-3; tentative D call: TRBD1 (5 bases). DNA for the CDR3: TGCGCCAGCAGCTTATCCAGGGATGTAGATACGCAGTATTTT. Its translation: CASSLSRDVDTQYF.